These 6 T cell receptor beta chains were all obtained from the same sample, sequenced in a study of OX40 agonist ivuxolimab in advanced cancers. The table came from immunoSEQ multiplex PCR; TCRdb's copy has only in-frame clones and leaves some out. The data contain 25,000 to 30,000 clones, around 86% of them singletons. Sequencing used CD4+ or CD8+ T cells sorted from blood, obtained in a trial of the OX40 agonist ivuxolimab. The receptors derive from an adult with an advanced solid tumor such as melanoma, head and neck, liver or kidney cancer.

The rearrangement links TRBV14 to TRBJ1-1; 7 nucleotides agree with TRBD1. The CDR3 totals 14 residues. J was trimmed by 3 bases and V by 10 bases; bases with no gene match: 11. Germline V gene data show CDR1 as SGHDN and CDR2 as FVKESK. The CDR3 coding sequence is TGTGCCACTCCCAACCGGAGGGGGCACACTGAAGCTTTCTTT. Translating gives CATPNRRGHTEAFF.

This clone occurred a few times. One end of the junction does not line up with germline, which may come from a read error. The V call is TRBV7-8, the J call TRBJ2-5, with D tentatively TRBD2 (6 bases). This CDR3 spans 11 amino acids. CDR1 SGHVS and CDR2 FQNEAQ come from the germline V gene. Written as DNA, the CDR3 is TGTGCCAGCAGCCTAGCGGAGACCCAGTACTTC. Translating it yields CASSLAETQYF.

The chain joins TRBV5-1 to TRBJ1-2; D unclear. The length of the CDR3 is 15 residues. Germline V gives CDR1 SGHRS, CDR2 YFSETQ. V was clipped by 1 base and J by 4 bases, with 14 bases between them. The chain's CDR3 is CASSLLPGRPYGYTF. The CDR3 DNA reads TGCGCCAGCAGCTTGTTACCCGGACGGCCCTATGGCTACACCTTC.

CDR3 protein: CASSLAKGANQPQHF. CDR3 DNA: TGTGCCAGCAGTTTAGCTAAGGGGGCGAATCAGCCCCAGCATTTT. The chain uses TRBV27 and TRBJ1-5; 7 nucleotides agree with TRBD1. V gave up 2 bases and J gave up 4 bases; unmatched junction bases: 5. Looked up from germline, CDR1 is MNHEY and CDR2 is SMNVEV (reference sequence). This CDR3 is 15 amino acids long.

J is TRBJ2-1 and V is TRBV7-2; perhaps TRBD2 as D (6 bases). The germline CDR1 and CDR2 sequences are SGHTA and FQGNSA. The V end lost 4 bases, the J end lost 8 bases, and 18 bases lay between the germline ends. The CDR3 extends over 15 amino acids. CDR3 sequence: CASSSHLAGGDEQFF. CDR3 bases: TGTGCCAGCAGCTCGCACCTTGCGGGCGGGGATGAGCAGTTCTTC.

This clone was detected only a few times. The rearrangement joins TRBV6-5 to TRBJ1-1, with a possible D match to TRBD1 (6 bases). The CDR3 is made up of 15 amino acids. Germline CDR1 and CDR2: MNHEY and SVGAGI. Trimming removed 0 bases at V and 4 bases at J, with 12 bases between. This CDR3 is CASSYSGGRGTEAFF. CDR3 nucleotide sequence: TGTGCCAGCAGTTACTCGGGGGGGCGCGGCACTGAAGCTTTCTTT.